This T cell receptor (beta chain) is from a study of T cells in Graves' hyperthyroidism and ophthalmopathy. The V end was cut by 3 bases, the J end by 3 bases, with 9 bases between. Germline CDR1 is SGDLS and CDR2 is YYNGEE. The CDR3 consists of 14 residues. This clonotype occurred many times. What it recognizes is unknown. Whole-study results and caveats: Onset of ophthalmopathy came a median roughly 6.9 months after the model predicted it.

Template material for amplifying TCR beta CDR3 regions consisted of RNA transcripts. First-round RT-PCR of the TCR CDR3 relied on the HTBI primer set. TCRdb re-analysed the multiplex PCR reads in MiXCR, keeping a single row per CDR3 protein. The sample records approximately 610,000 distinct CDR3 sequences, about 15% being singletons. The chain is built from TRBV9 and TRBJ2-2, with D perhaps TRBD1 or TRBD2 (5 bases each). This receptor was taken from a middle-aged woman with Graves' ophthalmopathy. What was sequenced was blood. CDR3 loop: CASSARGDTGELFF. The DNA for the CDR3 is TGTGCCAGCAGCGCTCGAGGGGACACCGGGGAGCTGTTTTTT.